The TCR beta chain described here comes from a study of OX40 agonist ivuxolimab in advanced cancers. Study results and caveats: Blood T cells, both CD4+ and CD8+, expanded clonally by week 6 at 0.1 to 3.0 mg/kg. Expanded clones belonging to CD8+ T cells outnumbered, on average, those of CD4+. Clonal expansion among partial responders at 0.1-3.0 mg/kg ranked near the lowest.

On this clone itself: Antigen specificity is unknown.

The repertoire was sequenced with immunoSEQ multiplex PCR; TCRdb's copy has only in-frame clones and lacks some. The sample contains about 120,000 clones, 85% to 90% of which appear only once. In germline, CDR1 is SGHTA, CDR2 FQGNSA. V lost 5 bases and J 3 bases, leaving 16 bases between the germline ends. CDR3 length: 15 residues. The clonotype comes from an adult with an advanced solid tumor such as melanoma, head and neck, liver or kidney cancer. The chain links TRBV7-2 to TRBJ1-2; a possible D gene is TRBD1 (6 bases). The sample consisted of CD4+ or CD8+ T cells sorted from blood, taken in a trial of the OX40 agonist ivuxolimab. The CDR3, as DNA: TGTGCCAGCAGCCCCCCAGGGGTTAGTTACTATGGCTACACCTTC. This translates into CASSPPGVSYYGYTF.